Following are 18 T cell receptor beta chains from one sample sequenced in a study of cytomegalovirus exposure and HLA in healthy donors. Primers for the PCR totalled 60 Vbeta and 13 Jbeta. Some clones are missing from TCRdb's copy, which holds only in-frame ones; the method was immunoSEQ multiplex PCR. The table has around 170,000 clones, roughly four fifths seen once. Sequencing used PBMCs. Receptors originate from a young woman in good health and CMV-seronegative.

The rearrangement uses TRBV27 and TRBJ2-3; D is unclear. Between the trimmed V and J ends, which lost 6 bases and 1 base, there was a span of 14 bases. From germline, CDR1 is MNHEY and CDR2 SMNVEV (reference sequence). This CDR3 contains 15 residues. The CDR3 protein is CASRKESLRTDTQYF. CDR3 DNA sequence: TGTGCCAGCAGGAAGGAGAGTCTGCGCACAGATACGCAGTATTTT.

This chain links TRBV27 with TRBJ2-3, with TRBD1 matching 7 bases. CDR1 and CDR2 from the germline V gene are MNHEY and SMNVEV (reference sequence). The CDR3 is made up of 14 amino acids. The trim removed 6 bases at V and 2 bases at J, leaving 5 bases unmatched. The CDR3 reads CASRRQGSTDTQYF. The DNA of the CDR3 is TGTGCCAGCAGACGACAGGGTTCCACAGATACGCAGTATTTT.

This sequence joins TRBV7-9 and TRBJ2-2; 11 bases line up with TRBD1. The junction had 5 bases not matched to a gene; V was cut back by 8 bases and J by 6 bases. Germline CDR1 reads SEHNR; CDR2 reads FQNEAQ (reference sequence). The CDR3 length is 14 residues. The CDR3 coding sequence is TGTGCCAGCCCTCCGGGACAGGGGGCCGGGGAGCTGTTTTTT. It translates to CASPPGQGAGELFF. Based on the CDR3 plus reference TRBV7-9 and TRBJ2-2, the full variable domain is DTGVSQNPRHKITKRGQNVTFRCDPISEHNRLYWYRQTLGQGPEFLTYFQNEAQLEKSRLLSDRFSAERPKGSFSTLEIQRTEQGDSAMYLCASPPGQGAGELFFGEGSRLTVL.

The chain links TRBV7-2 to TRBJ2-3; 10 bases align to TRBD2. The junction had 12 bases not matched to a gene; V was cut back by 6 bases and J by 0 bases. The CDR3 sequence is 18 residues long. Germline V gene lookup returns CDR1 SGHTA and CDR2 FQGNSA. For the CDR3, the DNA is TGTGCCAGCAGTCTATTAGCGGGAGGATTACCTAGCACAGATACGCAGTATTTT. Its translation is CASSLLAGGLPSTDTQYF. The full variable domain, with the rest looked up from reference TRBV7-2 and TRBJ2-3, is GAGVSQSPSNKVTEKGKDVELRCDPISGHTALYWYRQSLGQGLEFLIYFQGNSAPDKSGLPSDRFSAERTGGSVSTLTIQRTQQEDSAVYLCASSLLAGGLPSTDTQYFGPGTRLTVL.

The V call is TRBV5-6, the J call TRBJ2-7; perhaps TRBD1 as D (5 bases). The CDR3 runs 14 residues. Trimming stripped 2 bases from V and 4 bases from J, with 13 bases between. Germline V gives CDR1 SGHDT, CDR2 YYEEEE. This CDR3 reads CASSFSPGSYEQYF. The CDR3 bases are TGTGCCAGCAGCTTCAGCCCAGGGTCATACGAGCAGTACTTC. The complete variable domain, with remaining parts taken from reference TRBV5-6 and TRBJ2-7, reads DAGVTQSPTHLIKTRGQQVTLRCSPKSGHDTVSWYQQALGQGPQFIFQYYEEEERQRGNFPDRFSGHQFPNYSSELNVNALLLGDSALYLCASSFSPGSYEQYFGPGTRLTVT.

The rearrangement links TRBV6-1 to TRBJ2-7, with D maybe TRBD2 (5 bases). V gave up 0 bases and J gave up 3 bases, with 6 bases separating them. Germline assignment: CDR1 MNHNS and CDR2 SASEGT. CDR3 length: 13 residues. The CDR3: CASSEAGLYEQYF. CDR3 in DNA: TGTGCCAGCAGTGAAGCCGGACTCTACGAGCAGTACTTC.

The V gene is TRBV7-6, the J gene TRBJ2-2; 9 bases align to TRBD1. This CDR3 is built from 15 residues. Germline V gene lookup returns CDR1 SGHVS and CDR2 FNYEAQ. V lost 3 bases to trimming and J lost 5 bases; unmatched junction nucleotides: 4. DNA for the CDR3: TGTGCCAGCAGCTTTACACAGGGGGCTACCGGGGAGCTGTTTTTT. It specifies CASSFTQGATGELFF.

The chain recombines TRBV25-1 with TRBJ2-5; 10 bases are shared with TRBD1. In germline, CDR1 is MGHDK, CDR2 SYGVNS. The junction had 8 bases not matched to a gene; V was cut back by 6 bases and J by 4 bases. This CDR3 has 15 residues. The CDR3, as DNA: TGTGCCAGCAGGAACGGACAGGGGGGAAGAGAGACCCAGTACTTC. Translation: CASRNGQGGRETQYF.

This clone was found once. The chain combines TRBV27 with TRBJ1-6, with D possibly being TRBD1 (6 bases). The CDR3 sequence is 15 residues long. V lost 5 bases, J lost 10 bases, and 18 bases lay in between. Germline-derived CDR1 and CDR2 are MNHEY and SMNVEV (reference sequence). Here the CDR3 reads CASSPLTGNRSPLHF. The CDR3 bases are TGTGCCAGCAGTCCCCTTACAGGGAATCGATCACCCCTCCACTTT.

The DNA for the CDR3 is TGCGCCAGCAGCCCGACTAGCGGGCAATACTACGAGCAGTACTTC. It is translated as CASSPTSGQYYEQYF. The chain joins TRBV4-1 to TRBJ2-5; TRBD2 agrees at 10 bases. Near its end, the DNA agrees better with TRBJ2-7, so the J call may be wrong. Germline V CDR1 and CDR2: MGHRA, YSYEKL. The CDR3 has 15 residues.

The chain recombines TRBV7-9 with TRBJ2-1, with a tentative D call TRBD2 (6 bases). Germline V gene lookup returns CDR1 SEHNR and CDR2 FQNEAQ (reference sequence). V was shortened by 1 base and J by 5 bases, with 18 bases between the two germline ends. The CDR3 loop spans 17 amino acids. CDR3 sequence: CASSLDASSATHNEQFF. The CDR3 DNA sequence: TGTGCCAGCAGCTTAGACGCGTCTAGCGCTACTCACAATGAGCAGTTCTTC.

The chain combines TRBV7-3 with TRBJ1-6; tentative D call: TRBD1 (6 bases). This CDR3 is built from 13 residues. Germline V lookup: CDR1 SGHTA, CDR2 FQGTGA. V lost 4 bases and J 10 bases, leaving 11 bases between the germline ends. CDR3 amino acids: CASSSSGDSPLHF. The CDR3 DNA reads TGTGCCAGCAGCTCGTCAGGGGACTCACCCCTCCACTTT.

V and J are TRBV25-1 and TRBJ2-5; D remains ambiguous. V was clipped by 7 bases and J by 1 base, with 13 bases between them. The CDR3 loop spans 14 amino acids. Germline V lookup: CDR1 MGHDK, CDR2 SYGVNS. In DNA, the CDR3 is TGTGCCAGCATCTCTATCTATCCCCAAGAGACCCAGTACTTC. Its translation is CASISIYPQETQYF.

This clone was seen only once. The rearrangement uses TRBV2 and TRBJ2-3; perhaps TRBD2 as D (6 bases). The CDR3 extends over 15 amino acids. CDR1 is SNHLY, CDR2 FYNNEI, per germline. Trimming removed 6 bases from V and 0 bases from J, with 13 bases in between. CDR3 loop: CASRVTGTSTDTQYF. Written as DNA, the CDR3 is TGTGCCAGCAGGGTGACCGGGACTAGCACAGATACGCAGTATTTT.

This chain links TRBV2 with TRBJ2-5; D is perhaps TRBD1 (6 bases). CDR3 length: 13 amino acids. V lost 7 bases and J 1 base, leaving 10 bases between the germline ends. Germline loops: CDR1 SNHLY, CDR2 FYNNEI. The CDR3 here is CASIQGFQETQYF. CDR3 bases: TGTGCCAGCATACAGGGTTTCCAAGAGACCCAGTACTTC.

The chain joins TRBV5-5 to TRBJ1-2, with TRBD1 identical over 9 bases. Germline assignment: CDR1 SGHKS and CDR2 YYEKEE (reference sequence). V was clipped by 3 bases and J by 4 bases; unmatched bases: 7. CDR3 size: 15 residues. CDR3 region: CASSWTGVSGYGYTF. The CDR3 nucleotides read TGTGCCAGCAGCTGGACAGGGGTGAGTGGCTATGGCTACACCTTC.

This clone was observed a handful of times. V is TRBV5-1 and J is TRBJ1-1; D gene uncertain. Trimming took off 0 bases at V and 1 base at J, with 4 bases between the two ends. This CDR3 has 13 residues. Germline CDR1 is SGHRS and CDR2 is YFSETQ. The CDR3: CASSLDTNTEAFF. The CDR3 bases are TGCGCCAGCAGCTTGGACACGAACACTGAAGCTTTCTTT. The entire variable domain, with the rest obtained from reference TRBV5-1 and TRBJ1-1, is as follows: KAGVTQTPRYLIKTRGQQVTLSCSPISGHRSVSWYQQTPGQGLQFLFEYFSETQRNKGNFPGRFSGRQFSNSRSEMNVSTLELGDSALYLCASSLDTNTEAFFGQGTRLTVV.

This chain links TRBV30 with TRBJ1-4, with D perhaps matching TRBD1 (6 bases). CDR3 size: 15 residues. CDR1 is GTSNPN and CDR2 is SVGIG in the germline V gene (reference sequence). V was pared by 0 bases and J by 5 bases, with 13 bases between. The CDR3 sequence: CAWSVRWTVNEKLFF. The CDR3 nucleotides are TGTGCCTGGAGTGTACGCTGGACAGTCAATGAAAAACTGTTTTTT.